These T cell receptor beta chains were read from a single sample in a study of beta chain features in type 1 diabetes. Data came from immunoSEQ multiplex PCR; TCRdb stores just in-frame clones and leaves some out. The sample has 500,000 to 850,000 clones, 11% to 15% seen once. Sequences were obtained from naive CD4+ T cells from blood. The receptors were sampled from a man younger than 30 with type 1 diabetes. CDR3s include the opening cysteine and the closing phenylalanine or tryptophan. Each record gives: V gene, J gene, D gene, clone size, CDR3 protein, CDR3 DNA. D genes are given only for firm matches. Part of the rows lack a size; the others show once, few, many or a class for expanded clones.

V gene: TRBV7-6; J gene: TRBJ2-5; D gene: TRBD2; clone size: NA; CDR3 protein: CASTGRGLARETQYF; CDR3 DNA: TGTGCCAGCACCGGAAGGGGACTAGCGAGGGAGACCCAGTACTTC
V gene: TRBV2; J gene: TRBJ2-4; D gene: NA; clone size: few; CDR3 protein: CAAGQFKNIQYF; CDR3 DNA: TGTGCCGCAGGACAGTTCAAAAACATTCAGTACTTC
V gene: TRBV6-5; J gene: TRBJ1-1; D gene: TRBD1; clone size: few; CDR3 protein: CASSRDRGNTEAFF; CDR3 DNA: TGTGCCAGCAGCCGGGACAGGGGGAACACTGAAGCTTTCTTT
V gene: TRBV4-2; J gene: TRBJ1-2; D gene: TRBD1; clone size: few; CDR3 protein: CASRRTGERGYTF; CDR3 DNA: TGTGCCAGCAGGCGCACAGGGGAGCGAGGCTACACCTTC
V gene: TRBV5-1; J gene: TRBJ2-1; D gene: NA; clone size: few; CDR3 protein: CASSLSLDYNEQFF; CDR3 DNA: TGCGCCAGCAGCTTGAGTCTAGATTACAATGAGCAGTTCTTC
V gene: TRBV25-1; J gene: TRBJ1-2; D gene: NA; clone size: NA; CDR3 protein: CASSGGRNYGYTF; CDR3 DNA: TGTGCCAGCAGTGGGGGACGGAACTATGGCTACACCTTC
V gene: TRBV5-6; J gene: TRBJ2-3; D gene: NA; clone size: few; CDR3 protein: CASSLIPTLTGGDTQYF; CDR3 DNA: TGTGCCAGCAGCTTGATACCAACCTTAACTGGAGGAGATACGCAGTATTTT
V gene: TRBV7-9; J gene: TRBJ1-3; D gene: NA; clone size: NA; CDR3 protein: CASSPTALRGNTIYF; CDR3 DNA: TGTGCCAGCAGTCCTACAGCTCTCAGAGGAAACACCATATATTTT
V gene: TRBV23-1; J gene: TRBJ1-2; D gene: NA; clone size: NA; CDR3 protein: CASSQSRAIFYGYTF; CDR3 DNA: TGCGCCAGCAGTCAATCTCGGGCGATTTTCTATGGCTACACCTTC
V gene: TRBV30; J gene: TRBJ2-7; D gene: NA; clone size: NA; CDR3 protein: CAWSAPREQYF; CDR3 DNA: TGTGCCTGGAGTGCCCCCAGAGAGCAGTACTTC
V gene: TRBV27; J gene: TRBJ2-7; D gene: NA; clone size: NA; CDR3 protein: CASSPRADLIDEQYF; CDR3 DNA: TGTGCCAGCAGTCCCCGGGCCGACCTGATCGACGAGCAGTACTTC
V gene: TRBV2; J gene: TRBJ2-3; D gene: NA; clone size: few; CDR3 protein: CASSKTFRGDTQYF; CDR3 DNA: TGTGCCAGCAGTAAGACTTTCCGCGGGGATACGCAGTATTTT
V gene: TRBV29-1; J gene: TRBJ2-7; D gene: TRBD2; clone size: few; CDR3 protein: CSVGGEGSYEQYF; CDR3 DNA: TGCAGCGTTGGAGGGGAGGGCAGTTACGAGCAGTACTTC
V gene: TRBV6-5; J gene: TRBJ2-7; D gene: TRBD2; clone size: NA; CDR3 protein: CASRGGGSSYEQYF; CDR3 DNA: TGTGCCAGCAGGGGCGGGGGAAGCTCCTACGAGCAGTACTTC
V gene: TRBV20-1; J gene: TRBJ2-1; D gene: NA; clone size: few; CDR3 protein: CSAPQYNEQFF; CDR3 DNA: TGCAGTGCTCCGCAATACAATGAGCAGTTCTTC
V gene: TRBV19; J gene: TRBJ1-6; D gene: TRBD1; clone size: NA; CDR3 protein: CASKEPGQGNSPLHF; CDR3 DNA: TGTGCCAGTAAGGAACCGGGACAGGGGAATTCACCCCTCCACTTT
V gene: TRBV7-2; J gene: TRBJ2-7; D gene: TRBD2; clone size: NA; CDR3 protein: CASSPRLAGGIEQYF; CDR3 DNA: TGTGCCAGCAGCCCTAGACTAGCGGGAGGGATCGAGCAGTACTTC
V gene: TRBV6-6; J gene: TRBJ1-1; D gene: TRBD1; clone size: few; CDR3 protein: CASSRTGGTEAFF; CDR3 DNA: TGTGCCAGCAGTCGGACAGGGGGCACTGAAGCTTTCTTT
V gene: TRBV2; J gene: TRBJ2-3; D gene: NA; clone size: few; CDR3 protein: CASSEGWADTQYF; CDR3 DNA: TGTGCCAGCAGTGAAGGGTGGGCAGATACGCAGTATTTT
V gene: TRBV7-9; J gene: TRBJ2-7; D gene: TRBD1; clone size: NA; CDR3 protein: CASSFRVQGSYGYEQYF; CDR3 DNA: TGTGCCAGCAGTTTCCGTGTACAGGGGAGTTATGGCTACGAGCAGTACTTC
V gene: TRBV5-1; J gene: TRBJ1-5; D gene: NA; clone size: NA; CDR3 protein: CASSLAGRTHQPQHF; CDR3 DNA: TGCGCCAGCAGCTTGGCGGGCAGAACGCATCAGCCCCAGCATTTT
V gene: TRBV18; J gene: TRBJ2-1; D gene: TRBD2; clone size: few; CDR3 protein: CASSLGTSGGVRYNEQFF; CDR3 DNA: TGTGCCAGCTCCCTTGGGACTAGCGGGGGCGTTCGTTACAATGAGCAGTTCTTC
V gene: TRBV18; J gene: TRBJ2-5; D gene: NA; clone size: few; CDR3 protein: CASSPRRETQYF; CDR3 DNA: TGTGCCAGCTCACCACGCCGAGAGACCCAGTACTTC
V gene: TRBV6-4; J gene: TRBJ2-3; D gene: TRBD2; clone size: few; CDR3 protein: CASSVLAGGPVGTDTQYF; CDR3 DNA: TGTGCCAGCAGTGTACTAGCGGGGGGGCCTGTCGGCACAGATACGCAGTATTTT
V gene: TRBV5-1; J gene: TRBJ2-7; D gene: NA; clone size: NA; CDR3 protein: CASSEGSLTGVQYF; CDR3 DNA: TGCGCCAGCAGTGAGGGCAGTCTAACCGGAGTGCAGTACTTC
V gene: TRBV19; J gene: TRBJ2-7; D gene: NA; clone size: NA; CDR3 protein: CASSPVSSYEQYF; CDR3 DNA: TGTGCCAGTAGTCCCGTAAGCTCCTACGAGCAGTACTTC
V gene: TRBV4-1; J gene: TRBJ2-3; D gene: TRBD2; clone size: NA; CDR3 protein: CASSQASSGGDTQYF; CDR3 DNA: TGCGCCAGCAGCCAAGCCTCCAGCGGGGGAGATACGCAGTATTTT
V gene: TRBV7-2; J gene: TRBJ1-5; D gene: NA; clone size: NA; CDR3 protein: CASSYRVNQPQHF; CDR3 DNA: TGTGCCAGCAGCTACAGGGTGAATCAGCCCCAGCATTTT
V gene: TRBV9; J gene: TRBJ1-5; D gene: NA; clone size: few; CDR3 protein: CASSVSVEVQPQHF; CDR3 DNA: TGTGCCAGCAGCGTAAGCGTCGAGGTTCAGCCCCAGCATTTT
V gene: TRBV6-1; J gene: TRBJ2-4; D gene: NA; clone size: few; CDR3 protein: CASSGGLGDKNIQYF; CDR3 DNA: TGTGCCAGCAGTGGAGGGCTTGGGGACAAAAACATTCAGTACTTC
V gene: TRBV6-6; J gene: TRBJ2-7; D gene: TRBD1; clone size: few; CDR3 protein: CASSSSTDRAYEQYF; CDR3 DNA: TGTGCCAGCAGTTCCTCGACGGACAGGGCCTACGAGCAGTACTTC
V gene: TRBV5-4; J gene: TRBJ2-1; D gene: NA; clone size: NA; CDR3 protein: CASSFQGIPYNEQFF; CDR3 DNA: TGTGCCAGCAGCTTCCAGGGGATCCCCTACAATGAGCAGTTCTTC
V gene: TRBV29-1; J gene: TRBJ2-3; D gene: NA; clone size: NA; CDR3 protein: CSVHTSLSSTDTQYF; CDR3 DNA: TGCAGCGTTCATACTAGCCTGTCAAGCACAGATACGCAGTATTTT
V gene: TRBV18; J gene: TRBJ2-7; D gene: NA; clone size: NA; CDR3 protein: CASSPRREGEQYF; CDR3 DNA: TGTGCCAGCTCACCACGGAGGGAAGGCGAGCAGTACTTC
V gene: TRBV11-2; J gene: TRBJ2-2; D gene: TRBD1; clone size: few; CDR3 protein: CASSRTGDTGELFF; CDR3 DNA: TGTGCCAGCAGCCGGACAGGGGACACCGGGGAGCTGTTTTTT
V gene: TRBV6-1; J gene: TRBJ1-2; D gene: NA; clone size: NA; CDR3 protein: CASSEARANFYYGYTF; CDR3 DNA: TGTGCCAGCAGTGAAGCGCGGGCAAACTTCTACTATGGCTACACCTTC
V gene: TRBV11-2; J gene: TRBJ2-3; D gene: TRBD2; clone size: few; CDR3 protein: CASSSLAGRGDTQYF; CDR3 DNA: TGTGCCAGCAGCTCATTAGCGGGACGGGGAGATACGCAGTATTTT
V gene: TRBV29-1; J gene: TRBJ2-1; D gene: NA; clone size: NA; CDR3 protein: CSVALPLAAEQFF; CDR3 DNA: TGCAGCGTCGCCCTACCCCTAGCAGCTGAGCAGTTCTTC
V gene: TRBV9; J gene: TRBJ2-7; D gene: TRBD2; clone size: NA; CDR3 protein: CASSAVGLAGNEQYF; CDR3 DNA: TGTGCCAGCAGCGCGGTAGGACTAGCGGGAAACGAGCAGTACTTC
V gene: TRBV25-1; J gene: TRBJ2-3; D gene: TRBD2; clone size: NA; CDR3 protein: CATSRGGLVDTQYF; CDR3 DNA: TGTGCCACCTCCCGCGGGGGTCTCGTAGATACGCAGTATTTT
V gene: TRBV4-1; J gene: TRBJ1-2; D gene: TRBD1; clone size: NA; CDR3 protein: CASSQEFEGQRRYGYTF; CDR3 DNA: TGCGCCAGCAGCCAAGAATTTGAGGGACAGCGACGCTATGGCTACACCTTC
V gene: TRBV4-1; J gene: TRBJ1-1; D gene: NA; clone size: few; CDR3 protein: CASSQEAALNTEAFF; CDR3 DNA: TGCGCCAGCAGCCAAGAGGCTGCCTTGAACACTGAAGCTTTCTTT
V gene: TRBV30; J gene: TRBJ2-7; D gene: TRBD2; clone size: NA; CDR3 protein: CAWSPFLAGGPYEQYF; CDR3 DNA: TGTGCCTGGAGCCCTTTCCTAGCGGGAGGGCCCTACGAGCAGTACTTC
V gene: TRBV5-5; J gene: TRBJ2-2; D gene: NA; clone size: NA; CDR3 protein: CASSWRSGGELFF; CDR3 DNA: TGTGCCAGCAGCTGGAGGTCCGGCGGGGAGCTGTTTTTT